Listed below are T cell receptor beta chains from one sample, sequenced in a study of CD8+ T cells in alopecia areata. TCRdb's copy holds only in-frame clones and misses some; the assay was immunoSEQ multiplex PCR. The sample records roughly 250,000 clones, roughly two thirds being singletons. This material consisted of CD4+ T cells sorted from blood, taken at week 0. The receptor source for this set is a human donor with alopecia areata. CDR3s include the opening cysteine and the closing phenylalanine or tryptophan. The order of the fields is D gene, V gene, J gene, clone size, CDR3 protein, CDR3 DNA. A D gene is named only where the DNA matches it firmly. Part of the rows lack a size; the others show once, few, many or a class for expanded clones.

d_gene: .
v_gene: TRBV6-1
j_gene: TRBJ2-2
abundance: few
CDR3aa: CASIHGTNTGELFF
CDR3nt: TGTGCCAGCATACACGGAACGAACACCGGGGAGCTGTTTTTT

d_gene: .
v_gene: TRBV2
j_gene: TRBJ1-6
abundance: .
CDR3aa: CASSPAHF
CDR3nt: TGTGCCAGCAGTCCGGCCCATTTT

d_gene: TRBD1
v_gene: TRBV29-1
j_gene: TRBJ2-1
abundance: .
CDR3aa: CSVARDRENEQFF
CDR3nt: TGCAGCGTGGCCCGGGACAGGGAGAATGAGCAGTTCTTC

d_gene: .
v_gene: TRBV10-3
j_gene: TRBJ1-2
abundance: .
CDR3aa: CAISLQPNYGYTF
CDR3nt: TGTGCCATCAGCCTACAGCCTAACTATGGCTACACCTTC

d_gene: TRBD1
v_gene: TRBV29-1
j_gene: TRBJ2-5
abundance: few
CDR3aa: CSVTTGFQETQYF
CDR3nt: TGCAGCGTGACGACAGGGTTTCAAGAGACCCAGTACTTC

d_gene: .
v_gene: TRBV19
j_gene: TRBJ1-6
abundance: .
CDR3aa: CASSVTAFEGDSPLHF
CDR3nt: TGTGCCAGTAGCGTCACAGCCTTTGAAGGGGATTCACCCCTCCACTTT

d_gene: TRBD1
v_gene: TRBV4-1
j_gene: TRBJ2-1
abundance: few
CDR3aa: CASSQDRQGQYNEQFF
CDR3nt: TGCGCCAGCAGCCAAGATCGACAGGGACAATACAATGAGCAGTTCTTC

d_gene: TRBD1
v_gene: TRBV5-1
j_gene: TRBJ2-2
abundance: .
CDR3aa: CASSLRQGSNTGELFF
CDR3nt: TGCGCCAGCAGCTTACGACAGGGTTCGAACACCGGGGAGCTGTTTTTT

d_gene: TRBD1
v_gene: TRBV29-1
j_gene: TRBJ2-4
abundance: few
CDR3aa: CSVGQGGNIQYF
CDR3nt: TGCAGCGTTGGACAGGGGGGAAACATTCAGTACTTC

d_gene: TRBD1
v_gene: TRBV9
j_gene: TRBJ1-6
abundance: few
CDR3aa: CASSVDRVENSPLHF
CDR3nt: TGTGCCAGCAGCGTCGACAGGGTTGAAAATTCACCCCTCCACTTT

d_gene: TRBD1
v_gene: TRBV4-2
j_gene: TRBJ1-5
abundance: .
CDR3aa: CASSQSETGVQPQHF
CDR3nt: TGTGCCAGCAGCCAGTCAGAGACAGGGGTCCAGCCCCAGCATTTT

d_gene: .
v_gene: TRBV29-1
j_gene: TRBJ2-1
abundance: few
CDR3aa: CSVEDRRSSSYNEQFF
CDR3nt: TGCAGCGTTGAAGATCGCAGGTCGAGCTCCTACAATGAGCAGTTCTTC

d_gene: .
v_gene: TRBV6-5
j_gene: TRBJ2-5
abundance: .
CDR3aa: CASSPGARETQYF
CDR3nt: TGTGCCAGCAGTCCGGGGGCTCGAGAGACCCAGTACTTC

d_gene: .
v_gene: TRBV9
j_gene: TRBJ2-3
abundance: .
CDR3aa: CASSVSSASTDTQYF
CDR3nt: TGTGCCAGCAGCGTATCGTCAGCTAGCACAGATACGCAGTATTTT

d_gene: .
v_gene: TRBV29-1
j_gene: TRBJ2-1
abundance: few
CDR3aa: CSGRPSYNEQFF
CDR3nt: TGCAGTGGCCGGCCCTCCTACAATGAGCAGTTCTTC

d_gene: .
v_gene: TRBV6-6
j_gene: TRBJ1-1
abundance: few
CDR3aa: CASSYGSANTEAFF
CDR3nt: TGTGCCAGCAGTTATGGCAGCGCGAACACTGAAGCTTTCTTT

d_gene: TRBD1
v_gene: TRBV2
j_gene: TRBJ1-2
abundance: .
CDR3aa: CASSETTGQGYTF
CDR3nt: TGTGCCAGCAGTGAAACGACAGGGCAGGGCTACACCTTC

d_gene: .
v_gene: TRBV7-9
j_gene: TRBJ1-2
abundance: .
CDR3aa: CASSQDGGGYTF
CDR3nt: TGTGCCAGCAGCCAGGACGGAGGGGGCTACACCTTC

d_gene: .
v_gene: TRBV11-1
j_gene: TRBJ2-1
abundance: .
CDR3aa: CAEARVEQFF
CDR3nt: TGTGCCGAAGCCCGCGTTGAGCAGTTCTTC

d_gene: .
v_gene: TRBV5-1
j_gene: TRBJ1-2
abundance: .
CDR3aa: CASSPQAGRNNYGYTF
CDR3nt: TGCGCCAGCAGTCCTCAGGCAGGGAGGAATAACTATGGCTACACCTTC

d_gene: TRBD1
v_gene: TRBV30
j_gene: TRBJ2-7
abundance: .
CDR3aa: CAWSAQGQQYF
CDR3nt: TGTGCCTGGAGTGCACAGGGGCAGCAGTACTTC

d_gene: .
v_gene: TRBV23-1
j_gene: TRBJ1-2
abundance: few
CDR3aa: CASSPPGGYTF
CDR3nt: TGCGCCAGCAGTCCCCCCGGAGGCTACACCTTC

d_gene: .
v_gene: TRBV29-1
j_gene: TRBJ1-1
abundance: few
CDR3aa: CSVGTPGDPGAFF
CDR3nt: TGCAGCGTTGGAACCCCGGGGGATCCAGGAGCTTTCTTT

d_gene: TRBD2
v_gene: TRBV29-1
j_gene: TRBJ2-1
abundance: .
CDR3aa: CSVRLLAGGYNEQFF
CDR3nt: TGCAGCGTTAGGCTACTAGCGGGGGGTTACAATGAGCAGTTCTTC

d_gene: .
v_gene: TRBV29-1
j_gene: TRBJ2-3
abundance: .
CDR3aa: CSARRALAGTDTQYF
CDR3nt: TGCAGCGCCCGGCGGGCACTAGCAGGCACAGATACGCAGTATTTT

d_gene: .
v_gene: TRBV30
j_gene: TRBJ1-2
abundance: .
CDR3aa: CAWSAGFLSGYTF
CDR3nt: TGTGCCTGGAGCGCCGGATTCCTAAGTGGCTACACCTTC

d_gene: .
v_gene: TRBV5-1
j_gene: TRBJ2-2
abundance: .
CDR3aa: CASSLVLGLNTGELFF
CDR3nt: TGCGCCAGCAGCTTGGTCCTGGGTCTGAACACCGGGGAGCTGTTTTTT

d_gene: TRBD1
v_gene: TRBV30
j_gene: TRBJ2-1
abundance: .
CDR3aa: CAWSATGGVGNEQFF
CDR3nt: TGTGCCTGGAGTGCGACAGGGGGGGTTGGCAATGAGCAGTTCTTC

d_gene: TRBD1
v_gene: TRBV2
j_gene: TRBJ2-2
abundance: .
CDR3aa: CASTGTGWLFF
CDR3nt: TGTGCCAGTACTGGGACAGGGTGGCTGTTTTTT

d_gene: .
v_gene: TRBV6-5
j_gene: TRBJ2-4
abundance: .
CDR3aa: CASSSGMAKNIQYF
CDR3nt: TGTGCCAGCAGTTCCGGGATGGCCAAAAACATTCAGTACTTC

d_gene: .
v_gene: TRBV2
j_gene: TRBJ1-2
abundance: .
CDR3aa: CASSKNRAVNYGYTF
CDR3nt: TGTGCCAGCAGTAAAAACAGGGCTGTTAACTATGGCTACACCTTC

d_gene: .
v_gene: TRBV11-2
j_gene: TRBJ2-7
abundance: .
CDR3aa: CASSAGQITGEQYF
CDR3nt: TGTGCCAGCAGCGCTGGACAGATCACAGGCGAGCAGTACTTC

d_gene: .
v_gene: TRBV30
j_gene: TRBJ2-5
abundance: .
CDR3aa: CAIGALWTQYF
CDR3nt: TGTGCCATTGGGGCCCTTTGGACCCAGTACTTC

d_gene: TRBD1
v_gene: TRBV30
j_gene: TRBJ1-2
abundance: .
CDR3aa: CAWSVRQGARGYTF
CDR3nt: TGTGCCTGGAGTGTGCGACAGGGGGCACGGGGCTACACCTTC

d_gene: TRBD1
v_gene: TRBV9
j_gene: TRBJ2-2
abundance: .
CDR3aa: CASSYGQGAYTGELFF
CDR3nt: TGTGCCAGCAGCTATGGACAGGGGGCGTACACCGGGGAGCTGTTTTTT

d_gene: TRBD1
v_gene: TRBV30
j_gene: TRBJ2-3
abundance: .
CDR3aa: CAWSGGDRVSTDTQYF
CDR3nt: TGTGCCTGGAGTGGGGGAGACAGGGTTAGCACAGATACGCAGTATTTT

d_gene: .
v_gene: TRBV30
j_gene: TRBJ2-3
abundance: .
CDR3aa: CAWRLDSSTDTQYF
CDR3nt: TGTGCCTGGAGGTTGGACAGCAGCACAGATACGCAGTATTTT

d_gene: .
v_gene: TRBV5-1
j_gene: TRBJ2-3
abundance: .
CDR3aa: CASSLRPGDTQYF
CDR3nt: TGCGCCAGCAGCTTAAGGCCCGGAGATACGCAGTATTTT

d_gene: .
v_gene: TRBV29-1
j_gene: TRBJ1-1
abundance: .
CDR3aa: CSVDLGQGNTEAFF
CDR3nt: TGCAGCGTTGATCTGGGTCAGGGGAACACTGAAGCTTTCTTT

d_gene: .
v_gene: TRBV30
j_gene: TRBJ2-2
abundance: .
CDR3aa: CAWSLSAGELFF
CDR3nt: TGTGCCTGGAGTTTATCCGCCGGGGAGCTGTTTTTT

d_gene: .
v_gene: TRBV27
j_gene: TRBJ2-3
abundance: .
CDR3aa: CASSLSRGRTDTQYF
CDR3nt: TGTGCCAGCAGTTTATCGAGGGGCCGCACAGATACGCAGTATTTT

d_gene: .
v_gene: TRBV7-3
j_gene: TRBJ2-3
abundance: .
CDR3aa: CASSLGRSASTDTQYF
CDR3nt: TGTGCCAGCAGCTTAGGCCGGAGTGCTAGCACAGATACGCAGTATTTT

d_gene: TRBD2
v_gene: TRBV7-2
j_gene: TRBJ2-7
abundance: .
CDR3aa: CASSLERGLAGGPSYEQYF
CDR3nt: TGTGCCAGCAGCTTAGAAAGGGGACTAGCGGGGGGCCCTTCCTACGAGCAGTACTTC

d_gene: .
v_gene: TRBV29-1
j_gene: TRBJ1-1
abundance: .
CDR3aa: CSADRVNTEAFF
CDR3nt: TGCAGCGCCGATAGGGTGAACACTGAAGCTTTCTTT

d_gene: TRBD2
v_gene: TRBV5-4
j_gene: TRBJ2-3
abundance: .
CDR3aa: CASGTSGGTDTQYF
CDR3nt: TGTGCCAGCGGAACTAGCGGGGGGACAGATACGCAGTATTTT

d_gene: .
v_gene: TRBV9
j_gene: TRBJ1-6
abundance: .
CDR3aa: CASSVGNQNSPLHF
CDR3nt: TGTGCCAGCAGCGTAGGGAATCAAAATTCACCCCTCCACTTT

d_gene: .
v_gene: TRBV4-3
j_gene: TRBJ1-5
abundance: .
CDR3aa: CASSQDLSGQPQHF
CDR3nt: TGCGCCAGCAGCCAAGATTTGTCGGGTCAGCCCCAGCATTTT

d_gene: TRBD1
v_gene: TRBV29-1
j_gene: TRBJ1-1
abundance: .
CDR3aa: CSATTGTAVNTEAFF
CDR3nt: TGCAGCGCAACGACTGGGACAGCCGTGAACACTGAAGCTTTCTTT

d_gene: .
v_gene: TRBV25-1
j_gene: TRBJ1-2
abundance: .
CDR3aa: CASALGNYGYTF
CDR3nt: TGTGCCAGCGCCCTTGGGAACTATGGCTACACCTTC

d_gene: .
v_gene: TRBV5-1
j_gene: TRBJ2-5
abundance: .
CDR3aa: CASSLVGETQYF
CDR3nt: TGCGCCAGCAGCTTGGTTGGCGAGACCCAGTACTTC

d_gene: TRBD1
v_gene: TRBV14
j_gene: TRBJ2-2
abundance: few
CDR3aa: CASSHRDSANTGELFF
CDR3nt: TGTGCCAGCAGCCACCGGGACAGCGCGAACACCGGGGAGCTGTTTTTT

d_gene: .
v_gene: TRBV9
j_gene: TRBJ1-2
abundance: .
CDR3aa: CASSTTGKGGYTF
CDR3nt: TGTGCCAGCAGCACTACAGGGAAAGGGGGCTACACCTTC

d_gene: TRBD1
v_gene: TRBV29-1
j_gene: TRBJ2-1
abundance: .
CDR3aa: CSVDPTGGFYEQFF
CDR3nt: TGCAGCGTTGACCCGACAGGGGGCTTTTATGAGCAGTTCTTC

d_gene: TRBD1
v_gene: TRBV4-1
j_gene: TRBJ2-7
abundance: .
CDR3aa: CASSHGQAPNNEQYF
CDR3nt: TGCGCCAGCAGCCATGGACAGGCCCCTAATAACGAGCAGTACTTC

d_gene: .
v_gene: TRBV30
j_gene: TRBJ2-3
abundance: .
CDR3aa: CACSAVATDTQYF
CDR3nt: TGTGCCTGTTCGGCGGTAGCCACAGATACGCAGTATTTT

d_gene: TRBD1
v_gene: TRBV2
j_gene: TRBJ2-7
abundance: .
CDR3aa: CASTGGLTYEQYF
CDR3nt: TGTGCCAGCACAGGGGGCCTAACCTACGAGCAGTACTTC

d_gene: TRBD1
v_gene: TRBV29-1
j_gene: TRBJ2-5
abundance: .
CDR3aa: CSGRTGVETQYF
CDR3nt: TGCAGCGGACGGACAGGGGTAGAGACCCAGTACTTC